This T cell receptor (beta chain) was sequenced during a study of vaccination and CD4 T cells after COVID-19. Overall study context: The study collected post-vaccine samples a median around 70 days after dose two, with a range of 14 to 241. Overlapping spike pools from SARS-CoV-2 and HCoV-NL63, HCoV-OC43 and HCoV-229E served as culture stimuli. A CEFX pool, an HIV-1 Nef pool, or else no peptide went into the control cultures.

Indicated treatment: roughly 10-day PBMC culture with coronavirus spike peptide pools or control peptides (ViraFEST assay). Germline V gene data show CDR1 as SEHNR and CDR2 as FQNEAQ (reference sequence). This CDR3 is 15 amino acids long. V lost 8 bases and J lost 3; bases outside the gene matches: 7. This clonotype was seen only a few times. What it binds is unknown. Sequencing of the DNA from cultured CD4+ T cells was carried out with the Oncomine TCR Beta short-read assay. A single record per CDR3 protein comes from TCRdb applying MiXCR to the PCR reads. The sample shows 15,000 to 20,000 distinct CDR3 sequences, approximately 70% of them seen only once.

The sequence came from a human donor who had recovered from COVID-19. The sample was CD4+ T cells from blood, cultured in vitro. J is TRBJ2-2 and V is TRBV7-9; 9 nucleotides align to TRBD1. This CDR3 reads CASRSDRGDTGELFF. The CDR3 DNA sequence: TGTGCCAGCCGATCGGACAGGGGAGACACCGGGGAGCTGTTTTTT.